Here is one TCR beta chain with its context. Authors' processing steps: Quantification of nucleated cells was approximated via reference gene primer amplification. The assay was immunoSEQ multiplex PCR, and TCRdb's table has in-frame clones only and misses some. D and trimming come from the DNA, and the V and J calls and clone size come from that table. Of hundreds of thousands of clones in the sample, roughly nine tenths are singletons; the top ten hold 2.4%. These data originate in a study of blood T cell repertoires in COVID-19. Overall study context: Acute-phase and convalescent COVID-19 samples originated in the United States, Italy and Spain.

Recovered Cohort 3 donors showed two negative PCRs, clearance, or symptom resolution. J lost 3 bases, V lost 0 bases, and 4 bases had no gene match. Germline assignment: CDR1 LNHNV and CDR2 YYDKDF (reference sequence). The CDR3 loop spans 15 amino acids. Sequenced material: PBMCs or T cells enriched from blood (not recorded which). The genes are TRBV15 and TRBJ1-1; 7 nucleotides agree with TRBD1. This TCR was sampled from a woman aged 18-35 years who had recovered from COVID-19. CDR3 amino acids: CATSREGQLYTEAFF. CDR3 bases: TGTGCCACCAGCAGAGAGGGACAGCTGTACACTGAAGCTTTCTTT. The full variable domain, in which reference TRBV15 and TRBJ1-1 provide the parts outside the CDR3, is DAMVIQNPRYQVTQFGKPVTLSCSQTLNHNVMYWYQQKSSQAPKLLFHYYDKDFNNEADTPDNFQSRRPNTSFCFLDIRSPGLGDTAMYLCATSREGQLYTEAFFGQGTRLTVV.